The 18 T cell receptor beta chains given below trace back to one sample, sequenced in a study of blood T cell repertoires in COVID-19. Only in-frame clones appear in the TCRdb table, and some are missing; sequencing was by immunoSEQ multiplex PCR. Among approximately 210,000 clones listed, around 80% were seen once. The sequencing sample was made of PBMCs or T cells enriched from blood (not recorded which). Receptors originate from a middle-aged man who had recovered from COVID-19.

The chain combines TRBV4-2 with TRBJ2-5, with 8 bases matching TRBD2. Trimming cost V 0 bases and J 3 bases; bases outside gene matches: 6. CDR1 and CDR2 from the germline V gene are LGHNA and YNFKEQ. The CDR3 runs 16 residues. CDR3 sequence (DNA): TGTGCCAGCAGCCAAGAGTCCCGGGAGGGGGAAGAGACCCAGTACTTC. Its translation: CASSQESREGEETQYF.

The rearrangement uses TRBV9 and TRBJ1-3; D gene unclear. The CDR3 covers 15 residues. The germline gives CDR1 SGDLS, CDR2 YYNGEE. V was cut by 4 bases and J by 2 bases, with 13 bases left in between. CDR3 residues: CASSPNTSPGNTIYF. The DNA of the CDR3 is TGTGCCAGCAGCCCGAATACGAGTCCTGGAAACACCATATATTTT. The whole variable domain, filled in from reference TRBV9 and TRBJ1-3, reads DSGVTQTPKHLITATGQRVTLRCSPRSGDLSVYWYQQSLDQGLQFLIQYYNGEERAKGNILERFSAQQFPDLHSELNLSSLELGDSALYFCASSPNTSPGNTIYFGEGSWLTVV.

The chain combines TRBV4-1 with TRBJ1-5; D is undetermined. This CDR3 is 14 amino acids long. The V end lost 0 bases, the J end lost 10 bases, and 13 bases lay between the germline ends. The germline V gene has CDR1 MGHRA and CDR2 YSYEKL. CDR3 in amino acids: CASSQEGSGSPQHF. The CDR3 nucleotides read TGCGCCAGCAGCCAAGAGGGGTCGGGAAGCCCCCAGCATTTT.

The chain carries TRBV5-1 and TRBJ1-1; tentative D call: TRBD1 (5 bases). This CDR3 region has 16 residues. Between the trimmed V and J ends, which lost 4 bases and 4 bases, there was a span of 20 bases. From germline, CDR1 is SGHRS and CDR2 YFSETQ. The CDR3, as DNA: TGCGCCAGCAGCCCATTAATTGGTCCGGGGGGCACTGAAGCTTTCTTT. Its protein is CASSPLIGPGGTEAFF.

The chain combines TRBV2 with TRBJ2-7; 7 nucleotides align to TRBD1. The CDR3 runs to 14 residues. Germline CDR1 is SNHLY and CDR2 is FYNNEI. V dropped 7 bases and J dropped 3; count of bases not matched to a gene: 9. CDR3 protein: CASKSQGPIYEQYF. The DNA of the CDR3 is TGTGCCAGCAAGTCACAGGGGCCCATCTACGAGCAGTACTTC.

This sequence joins TRBV10-1 and TRBJ2-1, with a tentative D call TRBD2 (6 bases). The ends were cut back, 1 base at V and 8 bases at J, with 12 bases in the middle. CDR3 length: 14 residues. CDR1 WNHNN and CDR2 SYGVQD come from the germline V gene (reference sequence). CDR3 nucleotide sequence: TGCGCCAGCAGTGAGTTGGGACTGTTGGATGAGCAGTTCTTC. Translated, it gives CASSELGLLDEQFF.

This chain links TRBV19 with TRBJ1-5; D uncertain. The CDR3 totals 16 residues. Germline lookup yields CDR1 LNHDA and CDR2 SQIVND (reference sequence). V lost 1 base and J 1 base, leaving 11 bases between the germline ends. CDR3 in amino acids: CASSIGVYPSNQPQHF. As DNA, the CDR3 is TGTGCCAGTAGTATAGGTGTGTATCCGAGCAATCAGCCCCAGCATTTT.

The CDR3 loop reads CASSEGTGGIYGYTF. In DNA, the CDR3 is TGTGCCAGCAGTGAGGGAACGGGGGGGATCTATGGCTACACCTTC. The chain has TRBV27 and TRBJ1-2, with D possibly TRBD1 on 5 matching bases. Trimming cost V 5 bases and J 4 bases, with 17 bases left between them. The germline V gene encodes CDR1 MNHEY and CDR2 SMNVEV (reference sequence). This CDR3 contains 15 residues.

The J gene is TRBJ1-5, the V gene TRBV28; no clear D gene. Germline V gives CDR1 MDHEN, CDR2 SYDVKM. The CDR3 loop spans 15 amino acids. V was clipped by 5 bases and J by 0 bases, with 11 bases between them. The CDR3 reads CASSPLLYSNQPQHF. The DNA of the CDR3 is TGTGCCAGCAGTCCCCTCTTGTATAGCAATCAGCCCCAGCATTTT.

This sequence joins TRBV9 and TRBJ2-7, with D hard to call. The CDR3 runs to 13 residues. Trimming left V 4 bases short and J 3 bases short, with 11 bases between. Germline-derived CDR1 and CDR2 are SGDLS and YYNGEE. The CDR3 bases are TGTGCCAGCAGCCCTGAGCCTAACTACGAGCAGTACTTC. Its protein product is CASSPEPNYEQYF.

The J gene is TRBJ2-7, the V gene TRBV15; TRBD2 is a possible D gene (6 bases). This CDR3 comprises 14 residues. Trimming cost V 6 bases and J 7 bases, with 19 bases left between them. Germline values: CDR1 LNHNV, CDR2 YYDKDF (reference sequence). CDR3 amino acids: CATRRRGESGEQYF. The CDR3 DNA reads TGTGCCACCAGAAGGAGGGGAGAATCGGGGGAGCAGTACTTC.

V gene TRBV7-9 combines with J gene TRBJ2-7; D gene uncertain. CDR3 length: 14 amino acids. Germline CDR1 reads SEHNR; CDR2 reads FQNEAQ (reference sequence). V was pared by 2 bases and J by 1 base, with 9 bases between. The DNA for the CDR3 is TGTGCCAGCAGCTTATCGGGTCGGTCCTACGAGCAGTACTTC. Its protein product is CASSLSGRSYEQYF. Variable domain in full (rest from reference TRBV7-9 and TRBJ2-7): DTGVSQNPRHKITKRGQNVTFRCDPISEHNRLYWYRQTLGQGPEFLTYFQNEAQLEKSRLLSDRFSAERPKGSFSTLEIQRTEQGDSAMYLCASSLSGRSYEQYFGPGTRLTVT.

This rearrangement joins TRBV5-4 to TRBJ2-5; weak D call: TRBD2 (6 bases). The germline V gene has CDR1 SGHNT and CDR2 YYREEE (reference sequence). The CDR3 sequence is 12 residues long. The V and J ends lost 5 bases and 7 bases respectively, with 12 bases between them. CDR3 in amino acids: CASSFRRGTQYF. CDR3 sequence (DNA): TGTGCCAGCAGTTTTCGGCGGGGGACCCAGTACTTC.

V and J are TRBV9 and TRBJ2-2; 7 nucleotides match TRBD2. The germline gives CDR1 SGDLS, CDR2 YYNGEE. The CDR3 length is 15 residues. The ends lost 3 bases at V and 1 base at J; junction bases unmatched: 3. CDR3 DNA sequence: TGTGCCAGCAGCGCTAGCGGTGGGAACACCGGGGAGCTGTTTTTT. It specifies CASSASGGNTGELFF.

The V gene is TRBV4-2, the J gene TRBJ1-1; D is ambiguous. The germline V gene has CDR1 LGHNA and CDR2 YNFKEQ. V lost 0 bases and J lost 11, with 16 bases in between. The CDR3 sequence is 14 residues long. The CDR3 here is CASSQDQGLGEAFF. In DNA, the CDR3 is TGTGCCAGCAGCCAAGATCAAGGTCTAGGTGAGGCTTTCTTT.

The V gene is TRBV7-9, the J gene TRBJ2-1, with TRBD2 matching 13 bases. Germline V lookup: CDR1 SEHNR, CDR2 FQNEAQ (reference sequence). V shed 4 bases and J 4 bases; nucleotides not matched to a gene: 7. The CDR3 extends over 17 amino acids. The CDR3 DNA follows: TGTGCCAGCAGCTCAACTAGCGGGGGGGCTAGATACAATGAGCAGTTCTTC. This gives the protein CASSSTSGGARYNEQFF.

This rearrangement joins TRBV5-4 to TRBJ2-5, with 10 bases identical to TRBD2. This CDR3 contains 15 residues. V lost 0 bases to trimming and J lost 5 bases; unmatched junction nucleotides: 4. Germline lookup yields CDR1 SGHNT and CDR2 YYREEE (reference sequence). The CDR3 loop is CASSLVASGSETQYF. The CDR3, as DNA: TGTGCCAGCAGCTTGGTGGCTAGCGGGAGTGAGACCCAGTACTTC.

The chain carries TRBV5-1 and TRBJ1-1, with D unresolved. Trimming pared 0 bases from V and 2 bases from J, leaving 5 bases between. The CDR3 runs to 13 residues. In germline, CDR1 is SGHRS, CDR2 YFSETQ. The CDR3 DNA follows: TGCGCCAGCAGCTTGGACACCAACACTGAAGCTTTCTTT. As protein: CASSLDTNTEAFF.